What follows is one T cell receptor beta chain and its context. Its matching antigen is unknown. The PCR made use of 60 Vbeta and 13 Jbeta primers. Profiling relied on immunoSEQ multiplex PCR, and the TCRdb table lists in-frame clones only, not all of them. Here the sample spans more than 95,000 clones, about 78% being singletons. The sample comes from a study of cytomegalovirus exposure and HLA in healthy donors. General observations from the study: Most sequenced TCRs were rare (though some public TCRs occurred in many donors). Sequences of the TCR beta chain were said to predict the HLA-A and HLA-B alleles of most subjects accurately.

CDR3 length: 14 residues. Germline V lookup: CDR1 SGHAT, CDR2 FQNNGV. Trimming cost V 1 base and J 4 bases, with 10 bases left between them. This clonotype originated in a man younger than 40 in good health and CMV-seronegative. Specimen: PBMCs. This chain uses TRBV11-2 with TRBJ1-1; perhaps TRBD1 as D (6 bases). The CDR3 DNA reads TGTGCCAGCAGCTTAGTCCAGGGGCCCACTGAAGCTTTCTTT. It specifies CASSLVQGPTEAFF.